The rows below give T cell receptor beta chains drawn from one sample of a study of blood T cell repertoires in COVID-19. TCRdb's table, derived via immunoSEQ multiplex PCR, lists solely in-frame clones and lacks some. The table includes 150,000 or so clones, approximately 90% detected once. Sample: peripheral blood. The receptor set was obtained from a man aged 60 to 69 with acute or convalescent COVID-19. The CDR3 runs from the conserved cysteine through the conserved F or W. A D gene is named only where the DNA matches it firmly. A clone size is listed for some rows: how often the clone was seen (once, few, many), or a class if it is expanded.

cdr3_nt: TGTGCCAGTAGTACGGGACAGTACTATGGCTACACCTTC
cdr3_aa: CASSTGQYYGYTF
d_call: TRBD1
v_call: TRBV19
clone_size: .
j_call: TRBJ1-2

cdr3_nt: TGCAGCGTCCTCGGTGGGGGGGCCAAAAACATTCAGTACTTC
cdr3_aa: CSVLGGGAKNIQYF
d_call: .
v_call: TRBV29-1
clone_size: .
j_call: TRBJ2-4

cdr3_nt: TGTGCCAGCAGGCGAGGCAGGGGCCCATTGAACACTGAAGCTTTCTTT
cdr3_aa: CASRRGRGPLNTEAFF
d_call: .
v_call: TRBV27
clone_size: .
j_call: TRBJ1-1

cdr3_nt: TGTGCCAGCAGCTTAAGGCTAACTACGCACAATGAGCAGTTCTTC
cdr3_aa: CASSLRLTTHNEQFF
d_call: .
v_call: TRBV7-8
clone_size: many
j_call: TRBJ2-1

cdr3_nt: TGTGCCACCAGTGATTTGACAGGGGGCGGCTCCTACAATGAGCAGTTCTTC
cdr3_aa: CATSDLTGGGSYNEQFF
d_call: TRBD1
v_call: TRBV24-1
clone_size: .
j_call: TRBJ2-1

cdr3_nt: TGTGCCTGCACCTCAGGACAGGGGAATAATTCACCCCTCCACTTT
cdr3_aa: CACTSGQGNNSPLHF
d_call: TRBD1
v_call: TRBV30
clone_size: .
j_call: TRBJ1-6

cdr3_nt: TGTGCCAGCAGTTTAGCGGAGTTCACTGAAGCTTTCTTT
cdr3_aa: CASSLAEFTEAFF
d_call: .
v_call: TRBV27
clone_size: .
j_call: TRBJ1-1

cdr3_nt: TGTGCCAGTAGTCCCGACAGGGCGAGGTGGGAGACCCAGTACTTC
cdr3_aa: CASSPDRARWETQYF
d_call: TRBD1
v_call: TRBV19
clone_size: few
j_call: TRBJ2-5

cdr3_nt: TGTGCCACCAGCGGAGGGGGACAGGGGCGCGAGACCCAGTACTTC
cdr3_aa: CATSGGGQGRETQYF
d_call: TRBD1
v_call: TRBV15
clone_size: .
j_call: TRBJ2-5

cdr3_nt: TGTGCCAGCCAACCCGTCGGGGTGAGCACTGAAGCTTTCTTT
cdr3_aa: CASQPVGVSTEAFF
d_call: .
v_call: TRBV2
clone_size: .
j_call: TRBJ1-1

cdr3_nt: TGTGCCAGCAGCCTCAGGACAGGGGAGAGGAACACTGAAGCTTTCTTT
cdr3_aa: CASSLRTGERNTEAFF
d_call: TRBD1
v_call: TRBV3-1/TRBV3-2
clone_size: .
j_call: TRBJ1-1

cdr3_nt: TGTGCCAGCAGACAGGGGGCGAGGAATGAGCAGTTCTTC
cdr3_aa: CASRQGARNEQFF
d_call: TRBD1
v_call: TRBV6-6
clone_size: .
j_call: TRBJ2-1

cdr3_nt: TGCGCCAGCAGTGAGATACAGACCGGGGAGCTGTTTTTT
cdr3_aa: CASSEIQTGELFF
d_call: .
v_call: TRBV10-1
clone_size: .
j_call: TRBJ2-2

cdr3_nt: TGCGCCAGCAGCCAAGACCCCCCCAGCTCGACAGGGCAAACTAATGAAAAACTGTTTTTT
cdr3_aa: CASSQDPPSSTGQTNEKLFF
d_call: TRBD1
v_call: TRBV4-3
clone_size: .
j_call: TRBJ1-4

cdr3_nt: TGTGCCAGCTCGGAGAAATATAATTCACCCCTCCACTTT
cdr3_aa: CASSEKYNSPLHF
d_call: .
v_call: TRBV7-3
clone_size: .
j_call: TRBJ1-6

cdr3_nt: TGTGCCAGCAGTCTCGGACAGGGGGGCGCCCAGTACTTC
cdr3_aa: CASSLGQGGAQYF
d_call: TRBD1
v_call: TRBV6-6
clone_size: once
j_call: TRBJ2-5

cdr3_nt: TGTGCCAGCAGCTTGGCAGGGAATCAGCCCCAGCATTTT
cdr3_aa: CASSLAGNQPQHF
d_call: .
v_call: TRBV5-5
clone_size: .
j_call: TRBJ1-5

cdr3_nt: TGTGCCAGCAGTTACGGGGGGACAGGGGATGAAAAACTGTTTTTT
cdr3_aa: CASSYGGTGDEKLFF
d_call: TRBD1
v_call: TRBV6-5
clone_size: .
j_call: TRBJ1-4

cdr3_nt: TGTGCCAGCAGCTTTGCCGGGAACCGCTATGGCTACACCTTC
cdr3_aa: CASSFAGNRYGYTF
d_call: .
v_call: TRBV7-8
clone_size: .
j_call: TRBJ1-2

cdr3_nt: TGTGCCAGCAGCGTAGGGCTTTCGGGGGAGACCCAGTACTTC
cdr3_aa: CASSVGLSGETQYF
d_call: .
v_call: TRBV5-4
clone_size: .
j_call: TRBJ2-5

cdr3_nt: TGTGCCAGCGAGCTACTTGCGGGAGTGGTTAATGAGCAGTTCTTC
cdr3_aa: CASELLAGVVNEQFF
d_call: TRBD2
v_call: TRBV7-2
clone_size: few
j_call: TRBJ2-1

cdr3_nt: TGTGCCAGCAGCGCACCAGACCCAGGGTCCAGGGAAAAACTGTTTTTT
cdr3_aa: CASSAPDPGSREKLFF
d_call: .
v_call: TRBV7-9
clone_size: few
j_call: TRBJ1-4

cdr3_nt: TGTGCCACCAGCAGACCTGGGACAGGCTTGGTGGCTTTCTTT
cdr3_aa: CATSRPGTGLVAFF
d_call: TRBD1
v_call: TRBV15
clone_size: .
j_call: TRBJ1-1

cdr3_nt: TGTGCCAGCAGCTTTTCAGGGATGAACTCCTACGAGCAGTACTTC
cdr3_aa: CASSFSGMNSYEQYF
d_call: .
v_call: TRBV5-6
clone_size: .
j_call: TRBJ2-7

cdr3_nt: TGTGCCAGCAGCCACGGGACAGCGTCCTATGGCTACACCTTC
cdr3_aa: CASSHGTASYGYTF
d_call: TRBD1
v_call: TRBV5-6
clone_size: .
j_call: TRBJ1-2

cdr3_nt: TGTGCCAGTATGATGGCTAGCGGGGTCACTGAGCAGTTCTTC
cdr3_aa: CASMMASGVTEQFF
d_call: TRBD2
v_call: TRBV19
clone_size: .
j_call: TRBJ2-1

cdr3_nt: TGCGCCAGCAGTCAAGGGACAGGCAACACTGAAGCTTTCTTT
cdr3_aa: CASSQGTGNTEAFF
d_call: TRBD1
v_call: TRBV23-1
clone_size: few
j_call: TRBJ1-1

cdr3_nt: TGTGCCACCAGCCTCCGGACTAGCGGTAGCACAGATACGCAGTATTTT
cdr3_aa: CATSLRTSGSTDTQYF
d_call: TRBD2
v_call: TRBV24-1
clone_size: once
j_call: TRBJ2-3

cdr3_nt: TGTGCCAGCAGCGCCCTTAGATCCCATCAGCCCCAGCATTTT
cdr3_aa: CASSALRSHQPQHF
d_call: .
v_call: TRBV7-2
clone_size: few
j_call: TRBJ1-5